Following are 10 T cell receptor beta chains from one sample sequenced in a study of CD8+ T cells in alopecia areata. As the sequencing template, cDNA was produced by extracting RNA and reverse transcribing it. The assay was immunoSEQ multiplex PCR, and TCRdb's table has in-frame clones only and misses some. Among fewer than 110,000 clones listed, approximately 60% were seen once. The material sequenced was CD4+ T cells sorted from blood. The receptors derive from a human donor in good health.

The DNA of the CDR3 is TGTGCCAGCAGCCCCGGGCTAACTTCACCCCTCCACTTT. It translates to CASSPGLTSPLHF. V usage is TRBV5-6 and J usage is TRBJ1-6, with no clear D. The CDR3 is 13 residues long. CDR1 is SGHDT, CDR2 YYEEEE, per germline. V lost 4 bases to trimming and J lost 9 bases, with 11 bases between them.

The table lists this clone with a few counts. The V and J genes are TRBV7-2 and TRBJ1-3; D is uncertain. V shed 6 bases and J shed 2 bases, with 8 bases lying between them. The CDR3 spans 13 residues. CDR1 and CDR2 (germline): SGHTA, FQGNSA. The CDR3 sequence is CASSSLAGNTIYF. CDR3 sequence (DNA): TGTGCCAGCAGTTCATTGGCTGGAAACACCATATATTTT.

The chain uses TRBV19 and TRBJ1-2, with D uncertain. Trimming pared 5 bases from V and 0 bases from J, leaving 10 bases between. The length of the CDR3 is 14 residues. Germline assignment: CDR1 LNHDA and CDR2 SQIVND (reference sequence). In DNA, the CDR3 is TGTGCCAGTAGTGGTACAGCCACTAACTATGGCTACACCTTC. This codes for CASSGTATNYGYTF.

The rearrangement joins TRBV5-1 to TRBJ2-7; D gene ambiguous. Per the germline V gene, CDR1 is SGHRS and CDR2 is YFSETQ. The CDR3 is 15 amino acids. Deletions cut 0 bases from V and 0 bases from J, with 10 bases between. The CDR3 loop is CASSLVSDRSYEQYF. CDR3 bases: TGCGCCAGCAGCTTGGTATCGGACCGCTCCTACGAGCAGTACTTC.

The chain recombines TRBV7-9 with TRBJ2-5; TRBD1 is a possible D gene (6 bases). The CDR3 contains 13 residues. V was pared by 4 bases and J by 5 bases, with 11 bases between. Per germline, CDR1 SEHNR and CDR2 FQNEAQ (reference sequence). CDR3 sequence (DNA): TGTGCCAGCAGCTACAGGGATGGGGAGACCCAGTACTTC. It translates to CASSYRDGETQYF.

The sample holds a few counts of this clone. This chain connects TRBV30 to TRBJ1-5; D perhaps matches TRBD1 (6 bases). Trimming stripped 5 bases from V and 4 bases from J, with 12 bases between. Germline V gene sequence: CDR1 GTSNPN, CDR2 SVGIG (reference sequence). The length of the CDR3 is 13 residues. The CDR3 region has the DNA TGTGCCTGGGGGACATTTGGGAATCAGCCCCAGCATTTT. Protein: CAWGTFGNQPQHF.

V usage is TRBV6-5 and J usage is TRBJ1-6; D is unresolved. Trimming removed 2 bases at V and 7 bases at J, with 9 bases between. The V gene's germline CDR1 is MNHEY and CDR2 SVGAGI. The CDR3 extends over 14 amino acids. CDR3 sequence: CASSYDGSNSPLHF. In DNA, the CDR3 is TGTGCCAGCAGTTACGACGGTTCGAATTCACCCCTCCACTTT.

In this sample, this clone turned up a few times. The V gene is TRBV11-2, the J gene TRBJ2-2; 12 nucleotides align to TRBD2. The CDR3 loop spans 15 amino acids. With 2 bases clipped from V and 6 bases from J, the junction kept 1 base outside the gene matches. Germline V gene data show CDR1 as SGHAT and CDR2 as FQNNGV. As DNA, the CDR3 is TGTGCCAGCAGCTTACTAGCGGGGGGGCCCGGGGAGCTGTTTTTT. The encoded protein is CASSLLAGGPGELFF.

This clone occurred a few times. The chain is built from TRBV4-3 and TRBJ1-3; tentatively, D is TRBD1 (5 bases). Germline CDR1 LGHNA, CDR2 YSLEER. CDR3 length: 16 residues. The V end was cut by 0 bases, the J end by 2 bases, with 11 bases between. The CDR3 DNA is TGCGCCAGCAGCCAAGAGGGGGTGTACGCTGGAAACACCATATATTTT. This translates into CASSQEGVYAGNTIYF.

The gene calls are TRBV29-1 and TRBJ2-3, with D possibly being TRBD1 (5 bases). This CDR3 region has 11 residues. V was pared by 4 bases and J by 14 bases, with 16 bases between. Germline V lookup: CDR1 SQVTM, CDR2 ANQGSEA. CDR3 region: CSVAWGRLRYF. The CDR3 DNA sequence: TGCAGCGTTGCTTGGGGCAGGCTACGGTATTTT.